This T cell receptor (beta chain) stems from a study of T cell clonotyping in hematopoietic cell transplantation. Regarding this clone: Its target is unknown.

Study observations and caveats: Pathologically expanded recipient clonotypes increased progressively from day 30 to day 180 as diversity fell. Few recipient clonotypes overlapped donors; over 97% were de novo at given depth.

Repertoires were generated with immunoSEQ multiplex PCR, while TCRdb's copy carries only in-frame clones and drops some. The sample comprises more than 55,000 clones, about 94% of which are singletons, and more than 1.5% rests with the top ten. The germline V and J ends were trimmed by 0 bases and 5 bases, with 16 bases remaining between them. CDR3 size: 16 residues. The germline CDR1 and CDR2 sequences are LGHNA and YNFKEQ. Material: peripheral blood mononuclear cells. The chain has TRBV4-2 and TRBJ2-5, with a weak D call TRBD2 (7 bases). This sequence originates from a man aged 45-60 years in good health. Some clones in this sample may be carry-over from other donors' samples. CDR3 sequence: CASSQEPAAGAETQYF. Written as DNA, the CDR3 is TGTGCCAGCAGCCAAGAACCCGCGGCGGGGGCCGAGACCCAGTACTTC.